This T cell receptor (beta chain) was sequenced for a study of blood T cell repertoires in COVID-19. Study overall: Sources were T cells, B-cell-depleted T cells, or PBMCs; the material itself was cDNA or gDNA.

Under the authors' procedure: By means of reference gene primer amplification, nucleated cell counts were estimated. TCRdb's table, derived via immunoSEQ multiplex PCR, lists solely in-frame clones and lacks some. V, J and clone size derive from that table, while D and trimming were established from the DNA sequence. The sample yields 95,000 to 150,000 clones, about four fifths seen once. Only a few counts were recorded for this clone. The sequenced material came from peripheral blood. This clonotype was obtained from a woman between 70 and 85 years old with acute or convalescent COVID-19.

CDR3: CASSLGGPQETQYF. CDR3 DNA sequence: TGTGCCAGCAGCTTAGGGGGGCCTCAAGAGACCCAGTACTTC. The chain recombines TRBV13 with TRBJ2-5, with D possibly TRBD1 on 5 matching bases. V was clipped by 0 bases and J by 2 bases, with 7 bases between them. The CDR3 is made up of 14 amino acids. Germline V gene data show CDR1 as PRHDT and CDR2 as FYEKMQ (reference sequence).